This is a list of T cell receptor beta chains from one sample in a study of T cells after yellow fever vaccination. TCRdb reanalysed the 5' RACE reads using MiXCR and keeps one entry per CDR3 protein. The repertoire holds about 180,000 distinct CDR3 sequences, about 6% seen once, with less than 3% in the top ten. The sequenced sample was CD4+ T cells sorted from PBMCs, obtained on the day of the first yellow fever vaccination. The receptors shown here come from a man younger than 35 who received the YFV17D yellow fever vaccine. Both conserved end residues are part of each CDR3. A clone size is listed for some rows: how often the clone was seen (once, few, many), or a class if it is expanded.

v_gene: TRBV5-1
j_gene: TRBJ2-5
abundance: many
CDR3aa: CASSRQEGNQETQYF

v_gene: TRBV12-3/TRBV12-4
j_gene: TRBJ2-1
abundance: .
CDR3aa: CATWAGSSYNEQFF

v_gene: TRBV7-7
j_gene: TRBJ2-1
abundance: few
CDR3aa: CASSPWGTAYNEQFF

v_gene: TRBV9
j_gene: TRBJ2-3
abundance: .
CDR3aa: CTSSVAGGATDTQYF

v_gene: TRBV20-1
j_gene: TRBJ1-4
abundance: .
CDR3aa: CSARAGAMDEKLFF

v_gene: TRBV2
j_gene: TRBJ1-5
abundance: few
CDR3aa: CASSRGPGTVNQPQHF

v_gene: TRBV5-4
j_gene: TRBJ1-2
abundance: few
CDR3aa: CASSLDPGGGYTF

v_gene: TRBV20-1
j_gene: TRBJ1-6
abundance: many
CDR3aa: CSARSTGDSPLHF

v_gene: TRBV21-1
j_gene: TRBJ2-7
abundance: medium-sized
CDR3aa: CASSNGRSYEQYF

v_gene: TRBV9
j_gene: TRBJ2-3
abundance: .
CDR3aa: CASSVGWSGPDTQYF

v_gene: TRBV30
j_gene: TRBJ2-5
abundance: few
CDR3aa: CAWGDSHPGTQYF

v_gene: TRBV5-6
j_gene: TRBJ1-2
abundance: many
CDR3aa: CASSAFANYGYTF

v_gene: TRBV5-4
j_gene: TRBJ1-4
abundance: .
CDR3aa: CASSGQEGEKLFF

v_gene: TRBV12-3/TRBV12-4
j_gene: TRBJ1-1
abundance: few
CDR3aa: CASSLYGNTEAFF

v_gene: TRBV12-3/TRBV12-4
j_gene: TRBJ1-5
abundance: many
CDR3aa: CASGRTGNQPQHF

v_gene: TRBV5-1
j_gene: TRBJ2-5
abundance: many
CDR3aa: CASSLDPTGTGQETQYF

v_gene: TRBV12-3/TRBV12-4
j_gene: TRBJ1-1
abundance: .
CDR3aa: CASSLRAAGTEAFF

v_gene: TRBV18
j_gene: TRBJ1-1
abundance: many
CDR3aa: CASSPVYTEAFF

v_gene: TRBV5-1
j_gene: TRBJ2-2
abundance: many
CDR3aa: CASSFTGELFF

v_gene: TRBV11-2
j_gene: TRBJ1-1
abundance: few
CDR3aa: CASSVKGQGGTEAFF

v_gene: TRBV7-3
j_gene: TRBJ2-1
abundance: .
CDR3aa: CASSQAGGTYNEQFF

v_gene: TRBV12-3/TRBV12-4
j_gene: TRBJ2-7
abundance: many
CDR3aa: CASSFFDREKYF

v_gene: TRBV20-1
j_gene: TRBJ2-1
abundance: many
CDR3aa: CSARPLAVSYNEQFF

v_gene: TRBV5-1
j_gene: TRBJ2-5
abundance: many
CDR3aa: CASSFGLGETQYF

v_gene: TRBV9
j_gene: TRBJ2-3
abundance: .
CDR3aa: CASSGRQGARTQYF

v_gene: TRBV12-3/TRBV12-4
j_gene: TRBJ2-7
abundance: many
CDR3aa: CASRVLPNLDEQYF

v_gene: TRBV7-3
j_gene: TRBJ2-1
abundance: few
CDR3aa: CASSLSQGPLTSYNEQFF

v_gene: TRBV7-3
j_gene: TRBJ1-2
abundance: many
CDR3aa: CASSPTGVQGGYTF

v_gene: TRBV7-2
j_gene: TRBJ1-3
abundance: many
CDR3aa: CASSPRGGGNTIYF

v_gene: TRBV20-1
j_gene: TRBJ2-1
abundance: .
CDR3aa: CSARVPSGSYNEQFF

v_gene: TRBV12-5
j_gene: TRBJ1-2
abundance: few
CDR3aa: CASGRDGYGYTF

v_gene: TRBV20-1
j_gene: TRBJ2-4
abundance: few
CDR3aa: CSASDGLAGGRERAQYF

v_gene: TRBV5-1
j_gene: TRBJ2-1
abundance: .
CDR3aa: CASSWPDGSNEQFF

v_gene: TRBV10-3
j_gene: TRBJ2-7
abundance: many
CDR3aa: CAIGRDRNEQYF

v_gene: TRBV4-1
j_gene: TRBJ1-5
abundance: few
CDR3aa: CASSQGGGRNQPQHF

v_gene: TRBV4-1
j_gene: TRBJ2-1
abundance: many
CDR3aa: CASSQVRPAGDNEQFF

v_gene: TRBV5-1
j_gene: TRBJ2-3
abundance: many
CDR3aa: CASSLGETDTQYF

v_gene: TRBV4-3
j_gene: TRBJ1-6
abundance: many
CDR3aa: CASSQVNNSPLHF

v_gene: TRBV15
j_gene: TRBJ2-5
abundance: many
CDR3aa: CATQPSLGSETQYF

v_gene: TRBV5-6
j_gene: TRBJ2-7
abundance: .
CDR3aa: CASSPGHNYEQYF

v_gene: TRBV12-3/TRBV12-4
j_gene: TRBJ2-3
abundance: many
CDR3aa: CAVSGGADTQYF

v_gene: TRBV29-1
j_gene: TRBJ2-5
abundance: many
CDR3aa: CSATGGGATETQYF

v_gene: TRBV12-3/TRBV12-4
j_gene: TRBJ1-1
abundance: many
CDR3aa: CASSFSRLPLEAFF

v_gene: TRBV12-3/TRBV12-4
j_gene: TRBJ1-2
abundance: .
CDR3aa: CASSFVGASTF

v_gene: TRBV24-1
j_gene: TRBJ2-1
abundance: many
CDR3aa: CATRWDEFNEQFF

v_gene: TRBV5-1
j_gene: TRBJ2-7
abundance: few
CDR3aa: CASSGTLFSSYEQYF

v_gene: TRBV4-3
j_gene: TRBJ1-2
abundance: many
CDR3aa: CASSQRVAGRTYGYTF

v_gene: TRBV6-5
j_gene: TRBJ2-3
abundance: .
CDR3aa: CASSYRSGGGDTQYF

v_gene: TRBV2
j_gene: TRBJ2-7
abundance: few
CDR3aa: CASSGGTGGEQYF

v_gene: TRBV5-1
j_gene: TRBJ2-3
abundance: many
CDR3aa: CASRGGSLGRTDTQYF

v_gene: TRBV20-1
j_gene: TRBJ1-1
abundance: .
CDR3aa: CSASTRSTEAFF

v_gene: TRBV20-1
j_gene: TRBJ1-5
abundance: .
CDR3aa: CSARDSRLDNQPQHF

v_gene: TRBV30
j_gene: TRBJ1-2
abundance: .
CDR3aa: CAWSRDRDGYTF

v_gene: TRBV28
j_gene: TRBJ1-1
abundance: many
CDR3aa: CASRTGQGWNTEAFF

v_gene: TRBV9
j_gene: TRBJ2-1
abundance: .
CDR3aa: CASSVAGPNEQFF

v_gene: TRBV5-1
j_gene: TRBJ1-4
abundance: many
CDR3aa: CASSLGRGNVGEKLFF

v_gene: TRBV2
j_gene: TRBJ2-7
abundance: .
CDR3aa: CASSRQGSEQYF

v_gene: TRBV7-8
j_gene: TRBJ2-3
abundance: many
CDR3aa: CASSLEATGASTDTQYF

v_gene: TRBV4-3
j_gene: TRBJ2-3
abundance: many
CDR3aa: CASSHSGGPDTQYF